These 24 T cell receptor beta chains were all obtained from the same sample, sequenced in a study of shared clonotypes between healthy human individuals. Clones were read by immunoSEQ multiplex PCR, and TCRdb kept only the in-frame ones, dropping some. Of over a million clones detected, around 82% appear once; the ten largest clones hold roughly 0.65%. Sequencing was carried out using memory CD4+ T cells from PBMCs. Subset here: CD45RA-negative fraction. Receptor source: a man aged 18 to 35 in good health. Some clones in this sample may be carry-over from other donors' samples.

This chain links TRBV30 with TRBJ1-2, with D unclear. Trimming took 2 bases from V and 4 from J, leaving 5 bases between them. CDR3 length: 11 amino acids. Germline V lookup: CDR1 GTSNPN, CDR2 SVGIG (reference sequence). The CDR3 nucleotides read TGTGCCTGGAGTTGGGGCTATGGCTACACCTTC. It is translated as CAWSWGYGYTF. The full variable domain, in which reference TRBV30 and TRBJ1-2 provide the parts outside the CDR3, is SQTIHQWPATLVQPVGSPLSLECTVEGTSNPNLYWYRQAAGRGLQLLFYSVGIGQISSEVPQNLSASRPQDRQFILSSKKLLLSDSGFYLCAWSWGYGYTFGSGTRLTVV.

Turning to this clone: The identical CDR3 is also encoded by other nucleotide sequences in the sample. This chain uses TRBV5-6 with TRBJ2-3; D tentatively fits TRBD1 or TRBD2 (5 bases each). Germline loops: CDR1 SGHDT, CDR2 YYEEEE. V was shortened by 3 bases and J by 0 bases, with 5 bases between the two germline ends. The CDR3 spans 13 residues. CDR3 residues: CASSWGSTDTQYF. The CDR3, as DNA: TGTGCCAGCAGCTGGGGGAGCACAGATACGCAGTATTTT.

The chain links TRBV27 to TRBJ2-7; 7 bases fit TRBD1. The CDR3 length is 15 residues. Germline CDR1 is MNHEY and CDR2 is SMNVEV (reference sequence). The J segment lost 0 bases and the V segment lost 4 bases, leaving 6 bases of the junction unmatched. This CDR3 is CASSSATGSSYEQYF. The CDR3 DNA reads TGTGCCAGCAGTTCCGCGACAGGGAGCTCCTACGAGCAGTACTTC.

The CDR3 here is CASSLKREGAETQYF. In nucleotides, the CDR3 is TGTGCCAGCAGTCTGAAGCGGGAGGGCGCCGAGACCCAGTACTTC. V is TRBV2 and J is TRBJ2-5; TRBD2 matches 10 bases. Germline-derived CDR1 and CDR2 are SNHLY and FYNNEI. V was pared by 5 bases and J by 5 bases, with 8 bases of the junction left unmatched. The CDR3 contains 15 residues. Together with reference TRBV2 and TRBJ2-5, the CDR3 gives the full variable domain: EPEVTQTPSHQVTQMGQEVILRCVPISNHLYFYWYRQILGQKVEFLVSFYNNEISEKSEIFDDQFSVERPDGSNFTLKIRSTKLEDSAMYFCASSLKREGAETQYFGPGTRLLVL.

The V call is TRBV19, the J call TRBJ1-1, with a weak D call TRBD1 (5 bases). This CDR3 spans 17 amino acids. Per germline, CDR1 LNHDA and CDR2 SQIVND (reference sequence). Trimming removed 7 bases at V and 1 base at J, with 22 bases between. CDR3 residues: CASTTPRRGGGNTEAFF. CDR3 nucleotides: TGTGCCAGTACCACCCCTCGGAGGGGCGGTGGGAACACTGAAGCTTTCTTT.

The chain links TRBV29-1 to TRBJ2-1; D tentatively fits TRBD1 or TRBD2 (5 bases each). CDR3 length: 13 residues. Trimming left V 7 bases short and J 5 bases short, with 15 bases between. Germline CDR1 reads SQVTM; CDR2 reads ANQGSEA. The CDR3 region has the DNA TGCAGCGCCCCGGGACCAGCGCACAATGAGCAGTTCTTC. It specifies CSAPGPAHNEQFF.

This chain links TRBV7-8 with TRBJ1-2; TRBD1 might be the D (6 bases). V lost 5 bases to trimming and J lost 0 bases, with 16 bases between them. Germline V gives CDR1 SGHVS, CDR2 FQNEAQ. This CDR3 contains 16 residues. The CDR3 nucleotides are TGTGCCAGCAGCACTAAGCTCAGGGGAGCTAACTATGGCTACACCTTC. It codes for CASSTKLRGANYGYTF. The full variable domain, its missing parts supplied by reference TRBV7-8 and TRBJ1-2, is GAGVSQSPRYKVAKRGQDVALRCDPISGHVSLFWYQQALGQGPEFLTYFQNEAQLDKSGLPSDRFFAERPEGSVSTLKIQRTQQEDSAVYLCASSTKLRGANYGYTFGSGTRLTVV.

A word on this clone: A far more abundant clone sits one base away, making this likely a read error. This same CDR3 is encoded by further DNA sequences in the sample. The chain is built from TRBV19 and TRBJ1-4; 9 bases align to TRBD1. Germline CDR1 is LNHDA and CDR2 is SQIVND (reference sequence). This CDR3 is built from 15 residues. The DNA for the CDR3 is TGTGCCAGTAAGGGACAGGGAGCAACTAATGAAAAACTGTTTTTC. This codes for CASKGQGATNEKLFF.

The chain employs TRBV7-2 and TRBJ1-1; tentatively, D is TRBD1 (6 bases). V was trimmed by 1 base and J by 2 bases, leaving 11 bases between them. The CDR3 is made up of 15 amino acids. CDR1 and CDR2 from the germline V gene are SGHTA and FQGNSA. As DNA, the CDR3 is TGTGCCAGCAGCTTAGTTGGACAGCCTAACACTGAAGCTTTCTTT. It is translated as CASSLVGQPNTEAFF.

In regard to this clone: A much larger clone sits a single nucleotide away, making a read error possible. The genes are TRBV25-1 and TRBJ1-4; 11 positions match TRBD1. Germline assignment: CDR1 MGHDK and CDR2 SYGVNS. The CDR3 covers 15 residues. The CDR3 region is CASGEPGQGDEKLFF. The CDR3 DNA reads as TGTGCCAGCGGTGAACCGGGACAGGGGGATGAAAAACTGTTTTTT.

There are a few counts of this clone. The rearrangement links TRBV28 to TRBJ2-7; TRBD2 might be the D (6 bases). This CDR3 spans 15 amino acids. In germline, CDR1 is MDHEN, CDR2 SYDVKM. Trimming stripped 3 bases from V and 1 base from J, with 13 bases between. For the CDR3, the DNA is TGTGCCAGCAGTTTCGAGGGAGGTCGTTCCTACGAGCAGTACTTC. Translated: CASSFEGGRSYEQYF.

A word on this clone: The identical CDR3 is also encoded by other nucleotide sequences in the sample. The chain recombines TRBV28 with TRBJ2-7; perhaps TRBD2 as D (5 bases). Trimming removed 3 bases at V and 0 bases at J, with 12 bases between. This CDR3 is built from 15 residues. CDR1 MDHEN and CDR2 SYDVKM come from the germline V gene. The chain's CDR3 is CASSFRTVSSYEQYF. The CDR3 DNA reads TGTGCCAGCAGTTTCCGGACTGTTAGCTCCTACGAGCAGTACTTC.

The CDR3 spells CASRPGGTGNTIYF. The CDR3 region has the DNA TGTGCCAGCAGGCCAGGGGGCACTGGAAACACCATATATTTT. The chain is built from TRBV27 and TRBJ1-3; TRBD1 matches at 8 bases. The CDR3 extends over 14 amino acids. V lost 6 bases to trimming and J lost 2 bases; unmatched junction nucleotides: 3. CDR1 and CDR2 (germline): MNHEY, SMNVEV (reference sequence).

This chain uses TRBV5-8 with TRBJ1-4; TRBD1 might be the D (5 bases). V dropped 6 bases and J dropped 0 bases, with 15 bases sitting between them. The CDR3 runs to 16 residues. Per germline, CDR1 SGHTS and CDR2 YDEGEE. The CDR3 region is CASNIKGNPTNEKLFF. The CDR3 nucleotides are TGTGCCAGCAACATAAAGGGGAACCCAACTAATGAAAAACTGTTTTTT.

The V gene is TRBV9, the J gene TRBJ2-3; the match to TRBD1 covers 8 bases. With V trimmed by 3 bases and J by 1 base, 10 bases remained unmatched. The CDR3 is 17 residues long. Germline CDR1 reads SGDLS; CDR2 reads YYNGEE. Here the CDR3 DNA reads TGTGCCAGCAGCGACTATAAATCGACAGGGGGCACAGATACGCAGTATTTT. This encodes CASSDYKSTGGTDTQYF.

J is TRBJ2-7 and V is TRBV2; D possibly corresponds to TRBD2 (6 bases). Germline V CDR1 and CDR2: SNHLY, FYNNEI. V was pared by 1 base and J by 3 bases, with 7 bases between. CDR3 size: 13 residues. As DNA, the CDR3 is TGTGCCAGCAGTGAAGAGACTAGCTACGAGCAGTACTTC. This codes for CASSEETSYEQYF. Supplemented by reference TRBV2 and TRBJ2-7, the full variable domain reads EPEVTQTPSHQVTQMGQEVILRCVPISNHLYFYWYRQILGQKVEFLVSFYNNEISEKSEIFDDQFSVERPDGSNFTLKIRSTKLEDSAMYFCASSEETSYEQYFGPGTRLTVT.

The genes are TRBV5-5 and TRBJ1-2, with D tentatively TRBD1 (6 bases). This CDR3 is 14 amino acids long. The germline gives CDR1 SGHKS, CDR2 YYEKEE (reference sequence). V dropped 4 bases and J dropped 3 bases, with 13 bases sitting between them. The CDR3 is CASSQLQGYYGYTF. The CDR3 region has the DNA TGTGCCAGCAGCCAACTACAGGGTTACTATGGCTACACCTTC.

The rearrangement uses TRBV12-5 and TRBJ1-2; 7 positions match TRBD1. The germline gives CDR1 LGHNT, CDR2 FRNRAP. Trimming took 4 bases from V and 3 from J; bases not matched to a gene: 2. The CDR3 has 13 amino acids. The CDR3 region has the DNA TGTGCTAGTGGTTCCACAGGGGACTATGGCTACACCTTC. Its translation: CASGSTGDYGYTF.

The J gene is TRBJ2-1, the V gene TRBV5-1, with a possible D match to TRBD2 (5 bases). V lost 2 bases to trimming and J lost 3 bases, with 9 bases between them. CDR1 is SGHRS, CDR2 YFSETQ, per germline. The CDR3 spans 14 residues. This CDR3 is CASSLGLHYNEQFF. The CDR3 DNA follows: TGCGCCAGCAGCTTAGGACTCCACTACAATGAGCAGTTCTTC.

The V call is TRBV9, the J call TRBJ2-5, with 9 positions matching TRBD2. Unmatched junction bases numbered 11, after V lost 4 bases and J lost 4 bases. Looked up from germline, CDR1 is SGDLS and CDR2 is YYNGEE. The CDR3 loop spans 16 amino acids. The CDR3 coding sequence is TGTGCCAGCAGCTTCAGAGCGGGAGGTGGGGGAGAGACCCAGTACTTC. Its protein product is CASSFRAGGGGETQYF.

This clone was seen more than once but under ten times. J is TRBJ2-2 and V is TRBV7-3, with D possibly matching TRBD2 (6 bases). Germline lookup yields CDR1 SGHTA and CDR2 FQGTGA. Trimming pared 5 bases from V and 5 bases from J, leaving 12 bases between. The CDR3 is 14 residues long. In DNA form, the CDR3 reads TGTGCCAGCAGCACGGGACTCCCGACCGGGGAGCTGTTTTTT. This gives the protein CASSTGLPTGELFF.

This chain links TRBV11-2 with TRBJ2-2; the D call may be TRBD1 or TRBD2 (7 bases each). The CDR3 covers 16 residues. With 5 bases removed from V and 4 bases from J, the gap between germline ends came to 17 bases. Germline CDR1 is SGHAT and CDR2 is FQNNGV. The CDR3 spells CASSRQGGAGTGELFF. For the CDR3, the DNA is TGTGCCAGCAGCCGACAGGGAGGGGCAGGCACCGGGGAGCTGTTTTTT.

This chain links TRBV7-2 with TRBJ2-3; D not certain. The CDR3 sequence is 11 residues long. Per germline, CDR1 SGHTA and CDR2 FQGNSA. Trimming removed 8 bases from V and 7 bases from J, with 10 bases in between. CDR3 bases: TGTGCCAGCGGGCTTGGATATACGCAGTATTTT. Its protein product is CASGLGYTQYF.

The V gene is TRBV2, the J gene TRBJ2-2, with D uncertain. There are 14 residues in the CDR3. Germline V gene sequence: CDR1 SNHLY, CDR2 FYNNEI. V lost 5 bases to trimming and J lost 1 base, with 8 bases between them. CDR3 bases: TGTGCCAGCAGTTTAACCGGGAACACCGGGGAGCTGTTTTTT. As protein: CASSLTGNTGELFF.